One and the same sample provided the 25 T cell receptor beta chains below, sequenced in a study of shared clonotypes between healthy human individuals. Using immunoSEQ multiplex PCR, the repertoire was profiled, and TCRdb retains in-frame clones only, with some absent. The sample carries about 2.3 million clones, 90% to 95% recorded once. Specimen: naive CD4+ T cells from PBMCs. Subset meaning: CD45RA+ positively selected. These TCRs come from a man younger than 30 in good health. Some clones in this sample may be carry-over from other donors' samples.

This clone was seen a single time. V is TRBV28 and J is TRBJ2-7, with D unresolved. Trimming cost V 5 bases and J 2 bases, with 13 bases left between them. Germline V gene sequence: CDR1 MDHEN, CDR2 SYDVKM. The CDR3 covers 14 residues. CDR3 loop: CASSTPSNTYEQYF. The CDR3 nucleotides read TGTGCCAGCAGTACCCCGTCAAATACCTACGAGCAGTACTTC.

The V call is TRBV5-6, the J call TRBJ1-4, with a possible D match to TRBD1 (6 bases). V dropped 0 bases and J dropped 12 bases, with 18 bases sitting between them. Germline lookup yields CDR1 SGHDT and CDR2 YYEEEE. The length of the CDR3 is 15 residues. This CDR3 is CASSLDPSGRGELFF. DNA of the CDR3: TGTGCCAGCAGCTTGGATCCCTCGGGCAGGGGAGAACTGTTTTTT.

This clone has only a few counts. V usage is TRBV7-9 and J usage is TRBJ1-1; D ambiguous. Between the trimmed V and J ends, which lost 5 bases and 5 bases, there was a span of 9 bases. Germline V CDR1 and CDR2: SEHNR, FQNEAQ (reference sequence). The CDR3 is 12 residues long. CDR3 amino acids: CASSPEGTEAFF. The CDR3 DNA follows: TGTGCCAGCAGCCCCGAAGGGACTGAAGCTTTCTTT.

J is TRBJ1-3 and V is TRBV18; D is undetermined. The length of the CDR3 is 16 residues. Germline-derived CDR1 and CDR2 are KGHSH and LQKENI. Trimming stripped 2 bases from V and 0 bases from J, with 11 bases between. Here the CDR3 reads CASSPGLRASGNTIYF. Written as DNA, the CDR3 is TGTGCCAGCTCACCAGGGCTCCGGGCCTCTGGAAACACCATATATTTT.

The chain has TRBV7-9 and TRBJ1-2; D is unresolved. The length of the CDR3 is 13 residues. V dropped 5 bases and J dropped 4 bases, with 11 bases sitting between them. CDR1 and CDR2 (germline): SEHNR, FQNEAQ (reference sequence). CDR3 amino acids: CASSRQDAYGYTF. CDR3 in DNA: TGTGCCAGCAGCCGCCAGGACGCCTATGGCTACACCTTC.

V is TRBV5-5 and J is TRBJ2-2; unclear D gene. Trimming cost V 7 bases and J 6 bases, with 19 bases left between them. The CDR3 runs to 15 residues. The germline V gene has CDR1 SGHKS and CDR2 YYEKEE (reference sequence). DNA for the CDR3: TGTGCCAGCTGCCAGGACCCGCATGCTGCCGGGGAGCTGTTTTTT. Residues: CASCQDPHAAGELFF.

The chain employs TRBV6-6 and TRBJ2-3, with 8 bases identical to TRBD2. V was clipped by 6 bases and J by 2 bases; unmatched bases: 7. In germline, CDR1 is MNHNY, CDR2 SVGAGI (reference sequence). This CDR3 region has 15 residues. The CDR3 coding sequence is TGTGCCAGCAGCCAGCGGGAGCGTGACACAGATACGCAGTATTTT. Its translation: CASSQRERDTDTQYF.

The V call is TRBV11-2, the J call TRBJ2-1; tentative D call: TRBD2 (6 bases). CDR1 and CDR2 from the germline V gene are SGHAT and FQNNGV. The V end lost 0 bases, the J end lost 9 bases, and 18 bases lay between the germline ends. The CDR3 has 16 amino acids. CDR3: CASSLERGKWVGEQFF. CDR3 coding DNA: TGTGCCAGCAGCTTAGAGCGGGGAAAATGGGTTGGTGAGCAGTTCTTC.

In DNA, the CDR3 is TGTGCCATCAGTGAGTCGCAGGACGGCTATGGCTACACCTTC. Its protein is CAISESQDGYGYTF. This chain uses TRBV10-3 with TRBJ1-2; D not certain. Trimming shortened V by 0 bases and J by 4 bases, and 9 bases separated the two germline ends. Germline assignment: CDR1 ENHRY and CDR2 SYGVKD. The CDR3 is 14 residues long.

The CDR3 spells CASSPYLPTGSTEAFF. CDR3 DNA: TGTGCCAGCTCACCATATTTGCCCACAGGGAGCACTGAAGCTTTCTTT. V gene TRBV18 combines with J gene TRBJ1-1; a possible D gene is TRBD1 (6 bases). The V gene lost 2 bases and the J gene lost 4 bases, with 17 bases spanning the gap. Looked up from germline, CDR1 is KGHSH and CDR2 is LQKENI. The CDR3 sequence is 16 residues long.

The chain has TRBV5-1 and TRBJ2-7; TRBD2 agrees at 8 bases. The germline CDR1 and CDR2 sequences are SGHRS and YFSETQ. The length of the CDR3 is 15 residues. V lost 4 bases and J lost 5; bases outside the gene matches: 11. In nucleotides, the CDR3 is TGCGCCAGCAGCCAGACCAGCGGGAGAGTCCACGAGCAGTACTTC. Protein sequence: CASSQTSGRVHEQYF.

This clone has only one observation. The same CDR3 arises from other DNA sequences in this sample as well. V is TRBV7-2 and J is TRBJ1-1; D might be TRBD1 (5 bases). The CDR3 runs to 14 residues. The V and J ends lost 2 bases and 1 base respectively, with 8 bases between them. Germline-derived CDR1 and CDR2 are SGHTA and FQGNSA. The CDR3 DNA reads as TGTGCCAGCAGCTTATCGGGGACGAACACTGAAGCTTTCTTT. It specifies CASSLSGTNTEAFF.

Concerning this clone: In the same sample, other DNA sequences code for this CDR3. The V and J genes are TRBV28 and TRBJ1-1; a possible D gene is TRBD1 (6 bases). CDR1 and CDR2 from the germline V gene are MDHEN and SYDVKM. The CDR3 runs 15 residues. Trimming cost V 5 bases and J 0 bases, with 13 bases left between them. In DNA, the CDR3 is TGTGCCAGCAGTGCTCCGGGGGGCTTGAACACTGAAGCTTTCTTT. Encoded protein: CASSAPGGLNTEAFF.

The gene calls are TRBV5-1 and TRBJ1-2; weak D call: TRBD1 (6 bases). V lost 4 bases, J lost 1 base, and 14 bases lay in between. CDR1 is SGHRS and CDR2 is YFSETQ in the germline V gene. CDR3 length: 15 amino acids. The CDR3 here is CASSLRGADNYGYTF. The CDR3 DNA reads as TGCGCCAGCAGCCTAAGGGGGGCGGATAACTATGGCTACACCTTC.

CDR3 in DNA: TGTGCCAGCAGAAAAGACAGGGTGGCCAAAAACATTCAGTACTTC. Its protein product is CASRKDRVAKNIQYF. The chain has TRBV6-6 and TRBJ2-4; TRBD1 aligns across 7 bases. This CDR3 comprises 15 residues. J lost 1 base, V lost 6 bases, and 6 bases had no gene match. Germline-derived CDR1 and CDR2 are MNHNY and SVGAGI (reference sequence).

In nucleotides, the CDR3 is TGCGCCAGCAGCCAAGATTTGACGAGGGATCAGCCCCAGCATTTT. Translated: CASSQDLTRDQPQHF. The rearrangement joins TRBV4-1 to TRBJ1-5; D gene uncertain. CDR1 is MGHRA and CDR2 is YSYEKL in the germline V gene. Trimming took 0 bases from V and 5 from J, leaving 11 bases between them. This CDR3 is built from 15 residues.

V usage is TRBV28 and J usage is TRBJ1-5, with TRBD1 as a possible D gene (6 bases). This CDR3 has 12 amino acids. CDR1 MDHEN and CDR2 SYDVKM come from the germline V gene. Trimming removed 7 bases at V and 7 bases at J, with 11 bases between. CDR3 loop: CASTRDTQPQHF. Written as DNA, the CDR3 is TGTGCCAGCACCCGGGACACCCAGCCCCAGCATTTT.

Note on this clone: This CDR3 is also generated by other DNA sequences in the sample. In DNA, the CDR3 is TGTGCCAGCAGCGTAGTTGGGCTAGCGGGAGTGGATGAGCAGTTCTTC. Protein: CASSVVGLAGVDEQFF. The chain uses TRBV9 and TRBJ2-1; 10 bases match TRBD2. After removal of 0 bases from V and 8 bases from J, the junction contained 8 bases not matched to a gene. The CDR3 runs 16 residues. Germline CDR1 is SGDLS and CDR2 is YYNGEE.

The chain couples TRBV28 to TRBJ1-6, with 8 nucleotides matching TRBD1. J was trimmed by 9 bases and V by 4 bases; bases with no gene match: 11. The CDR3 runs 16 residues. Germline V gives CDR1 MDHEN, CDR2 SYDVKM. CDR3 amino acids: CASSSLRTGHSSPLHF. As DNA, the CDR3 is TGTGCCAGCAGTTCCCTAAGGACAGGGCACAGTTCACCCCTCCACTTT.

This clone was picked up a small number of times. The V gene is TRBV18, the J gene TRBJ1-5; 7 bases map to TRBD1. J was trimmed by 4 bases and V by 4 bases; bases with no gene match: 7. CDR3 size: 15 residues. Germline V lookup: CDR1 KGHSH, CDR2 LQKENI. CDR3 sequence reads: CASSLTDRQNQPQHF. The DNA of the CDR3 is TGTGCCAGCTCACTCACGGACAGGCAGAATCAGCCCCAGCATTTT. The whole variable domain, filled in from reference TRBV18 and TRBJ1-5, reads NAGVMQNPRHLVRRRGQEARLRCSPMKGHSHVYWYRQLPEEGLKFMVYLQKENIIDESGMPKERFSAEFPKEGPSILRIQQVVRGDSAAYFCASSLTDRQNQPQHFGDGTRLSIL.

The V and J genes are TRBV27 and TRBJ2-4, with a weak D call TRBD2 (5 bases). Per the germline V gene, CDR1 is MNHEY and CDR2 is SMNVEV (reference sequence). Trimming took off 7 bases at V and 0 bases at J, with 7 bases between the two ends. The CDR3 consists of 13 residues. The CDR3 loop is CASIGGAKNIQYF. In nucleotides, the CDR3 is TGTGCCAGCATAGGAGGAGCCAAAAACATTCAGTACTTC.

On this clone itself: Other nucleotide sequences in the sample specify the same CDR3. The chain combines TRBV5-1 with TRBJ1-1, with D perhaps matching TRBD1 (5 bases). Germline V lookup: CDR1 SGHRS, CDR2 YFSETQ. V gave up 0 bases and J gave up 1 base, with 10 bases separating them. The CDR3 has 15 amino acids. The CDR3 spells CASSLAEGRNTEAFF. CDR3 bases: TGCGCCAGCAGCTTGGCTGAGGGACGGAACACTGAAGCTTTCTTT. Based on the CDR3 plus reference TRBV5-1 and TRBJ1-1, the full variable domain is KAGVTQTPRYLIKTRGQQVTLSCSPISGHRSVSWYQQTPGQGLQFLFEYFSETQRNKGNFPGRFSGRQFSNSRSEMNVSTLELGDSALYLCASSLAEGRNTEAFFGQGTRLTVV.

The chain links TRBV4-2 to TRBJ2-5; weak D call: TRBD2 (5 bases). The CDR3 loop spans 12 amino acids. Looked up from germline, CDR1 is LGHNA and CDR2 is YNFKEQ. Deletions cut 4 bases from V and 7 bases from J, with 10 bases between. CDR3 protein: CASSPGGGTQYF. The CDR3, as DNA: TGTGCCAGCAGCCCCGGAGGAGGGACCCAGTACTTC.

The chain has TRBV7-8 and TRBJ1-1, with D uncertain. The CDR3 loop spans 12 amino acids. V lost 1 base and J 9 bases, leaving 9 bases between the germline ends. The germline gives CDR1 SGHVS, CDR2 FQNEAQ. This chain's CDR3 is CASSLVTPQAFF. Here the CDR3 DNA reads TGTGCCAGCAGCTTAGTTACCCCCCAAGCTTTCTTT.

The gene calls are TRBV19 and TRBJ2-2; a weak D match, TRBD1 (6 bases). The V gene lost 7 bases and the J gene lost 4 bases, with 13 bases spanning the gap. This CDR3 has 14 amino acids. Germline-derived CDR1 and CDR2 are LNHDA and SQIVND (reference sequence). The CDR3 coding sequence is TGTGCCAGTAACCCGGGACAAATCACCGGGGAGCTGTTTTTT. Amino acid sequence: CASNPGQITGELFF.